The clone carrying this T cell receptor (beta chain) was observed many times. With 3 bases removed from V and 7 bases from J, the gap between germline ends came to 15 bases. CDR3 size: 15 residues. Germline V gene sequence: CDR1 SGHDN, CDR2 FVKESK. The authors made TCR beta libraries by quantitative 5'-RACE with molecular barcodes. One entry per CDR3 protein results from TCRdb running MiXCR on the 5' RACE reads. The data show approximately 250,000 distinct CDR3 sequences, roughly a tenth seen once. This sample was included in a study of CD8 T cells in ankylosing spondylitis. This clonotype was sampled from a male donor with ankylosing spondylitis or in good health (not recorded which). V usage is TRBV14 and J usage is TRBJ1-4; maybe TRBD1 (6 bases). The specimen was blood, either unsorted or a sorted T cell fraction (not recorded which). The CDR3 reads CASSQRTPGAEKLFF. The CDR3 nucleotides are TGTGCCAGCAGCCAGAGGACCCCGGGGGCTGAAAAACTGTTTTTT.